This T cell receptor (beta chain) emerged from a study of CD8 T cells in ankylosing spondylitis. This clonotype came up many times. What it binds is not known. The V gene lost 3 bases and the J gene lost 4 bases, with 3 bases spanning the gap. Germline-derived CDR1 and CDR2 are DFQATT and SNEGSKA (reference sequence). The CDR3 consists of 10 residues. The study's findings and limits: Reportedly, disease-linked clones are significantly enriched in ankylosing spondylitis patients' matched synovial fluid. Relatively scarce in peripheral blood, disease-linked clones were CD8+.

Library preparation for TCR beta used quantitative 5'-RACE with molecular barcodes. TCRdb processed the 5' RACE reads anew with MiXCR; each CDR3 protein has one entry. The sample shows some 200,000 distinct CDR3 sequences, about 18% of them seen only once. Sequencing input: blood, either unsorted or a sorted T cell fraction (not recorded which). The TCR originated in a male donor aged 5 to 29 with ankylosing spondylitis or in good health (not recorded which). The rearrangement uses TRBV20-1 and TRBJ1-1; D remains unclear. DNA of the CDR3: TGCAGTGCTAGTGGCACTGAAGCTTTCTTT. It yields the protein CSASGTEAFF.